This entry lists 27 T cell receptor beta chains sequenced from one sample in a study of cytomegalovirus exposure and HLA in healthy donors. Measured with immunoSEQ multiplex PCR; TCRdb has only the in-frame clones, and not every one. The top ten clones hold about 1% of a sample with 250,000 to 300,000 clones, 65% to 90% of them seen once. Sample: PBMCs. These receptors were obtained from a woman younger than 30 in good health and CMV-seronegative.

In this sample, this clone turned up once. The chain is built from TRBV6-8 and TRBJ2-1; D may be TRBD2 (5 bases). Germline V gene sequence: CDR1 MNHGY, CDR2 SAAAGT. Trimming cost V 1 base and J 8 bases, with 24 bases left between them. The CDR3 is 18 residues long. This CDR3 is CASSYFRLRTSALDEQFF. CDR3 coding DNA: TGTGCCAGCAGTTACTTCAGGTTACGGACTTCCGCCCTCGATGAGCAGTTCTTC.

There are a few counts of this clone. J is TRBJ2-7 and V is TRBV27; possible D gene TRBD1, 6 bases. V was cut by 9 bases and J by 1 base, with 10 bases left in between. Germline V gene data show CDR1 as MNHEY and CDR2 as SMNVEV (reference sequence). The CDR3 length is 12 residues. The CDR3 region is CASSQGSYEQYF. The CDR3 DNA is TGTGCCAGTTCACAGGGATCCTACGAGCAGTACTTC.

The table lists this clone with a count of one. This chain links TRBV11-2 with TRBJ2-1; possible D gene TRBD2, 6 bases. Trimming pared 1 base from V and 0 bases from J, leaving 19 bases between. Germline V gives CDR1 SGHAT, CDR2 FQNNGV. CDR3 length: 19 amino acids. The CDR3 here is CASSLGLRGTRSSYNEQFF. CDR3 nucleotides: TGTGCCAGCAGCTTAGGGCTTCGCGGGACCCGAAGCTCCTACAATGAGCAGTTCTTC.

The chain is built from TRBV30 and TRBJ2-1; D perhaps matches TRBD1 (5 bases). Germline CDR1 GTSNPN, CDR2 SVGIG (reference sequence). V was shortened by 3 bases and J by 9 bases, with 12 bases between the two germline ends. This CDR3 has 12 residues. CDR3 in amino acids: CAWRPLRGEQFF. The DNA of the CDR3 is TGTGCCTGGAGACCTCTTAGGGGTGAGCAGTTCTTC.

The chain combines TRBV5-3 with TRBJ2-1; D unclear. TRBV5-3 falls under the ORF class, with uncertain function. This CDR3 comprises 14 residues. The germline V and J ends were trimmed by 4 bases and 0 bases, with 8 bases remaining between them. The CDR3 here is CARSIGASYNEQFF. CDR3 bases: TGTGCCAGAAGCATAGGAGCCTCCTACAATGAGCAGTTCTTC.

J is TRBJ2-7 and V is TRBV2; TRBD1 matches 7 bases. Losses at the gene ends were 5 bases for V and 2 bases for J; bases not matched to a gene: 3. This CDR3 contains 13 residues. From germline, CDR1 is SNHLY and CDR2 FYNNEI. The CDR3 nucleotides are TGTGCCAGCAGTTACGACAGGGCCTACGAGCAGTACTTC. Its protein is CASSYDRAYEQYF. Full variable domain (outside the CDR3, taken from reference TRBV2 and TRBJ2-7): EPEVTQTPSHQVTQMGQEVILRCVPISNHLYFYWYRQILGQKVEFLVSFYNNEISEKSEIFDDQFSVERPDGSNFTLKIRSTKLEDSAMYFCASSYDRAYEQYFGPGTRLTVT.

This chain links TRBV30 with TRBJ2-7; weak D call: TRBD1 (5 bases). This CDR3 has 16 residues. V was cut by 0 bases and J by 0 bases, with 15 bases left in between. Germline V gene sequence: CDR1 GTSNPN, CDR2 SVGIG (reference sequence). This chain's CDR3 is CAWSVWGYTYSYEQYF. The CDR3 DNA follows: TGTGCCTGGAGTGTATGGGGCTATACATACTCCTACGAGCAGTACTTC.

The V call is TRBV5-1, the J call TRBJ1-1, with no clear D. The CDR3 has 17 residues. The V gene lost 4 bases and the J gene lost 1 base, with 20 bases spanning the gap. CDR1 SGHRS and CDR2 YFSETQ come from the germline V gene. The DNA for the CDR3 is TGCGCCAGCAGCGCAGATCGAGGTTTCTTTTCGAACACTGAAGCTTTCTTT. Its translation is CASSADRGFFSNTEAFF.

J is TRBJ2-7 and V is TRBV10-3, with unresolved D. The germline gives CDR1 ENHRY, CDR2 SYGVKD. The CDR3 is made up of 13 amino acids. V was trimmed by 4 bases and J by 3 bases, leaving 10 bases between them. The CDR3 region has the DNA TGTGCCATCAGTGTCAGGTTTTACTACGAGCAGTACTTC. This encodes CAISVRFYYEQYF.

The chain combines TRBV6-5 with TRBJ1-2, with D tentatively TRBD1 (6 bases). V dropped 2 bases and J dropped 2 bases, with 12 bases sitting between them. The CDR3 is 15 residues long. In germline, CDR1 is MNHEY, CDR2 SVGAGI. In nucleotides, the CDR3 is TGTGCCAGCAGTTACGATACCACAGGGAACTATGGCTACACCTTC. The encoded protein is CASSYDTTGNYGYTF.

This chain connects TRBV6-1 to TRBJ1-1; D gene unclear. Trimming stripped 0 bases from V and 12 bases from J, with 5 bases between. CDR1 is MNHNS and CDR2 is SASEGT in the germline V gene. The CDR3 consists of 10 residues. The CDR3 reads CASSEARTFF. The CDR3 DNA reads as TGTGCCAGCAGTGAAGCGAGAACTTTCTTT.

The chain combines TRBV5-6 with TRBJ2-1; 9 nucleotides line up with TRBD2. The CDR3 length is 14 residues. The junction had 2 bases not matched to a gene; V was cut back by 0 bases and J by 7 bases. The germline CDR1 and CDR2 sequences are SGHDT and YYEEEE. The CDR3: CASSLALAGNEQFF. The DNA of the CDR3 is TGTGCCAGCAGCTTGGCTCTAGCGGGGAATGAGCAGTTCTTC.

The sample holds a few counts of this clone. Other DNA sequences in the sample encode the same CDR3. V is TRBV28 and J is TRBJ2-7; maybe TRBD2 (6 bases). The CDR3 covers 12 residues. Trimming removed 2 bases at V and 4 bases at J, with 6 bases between. Germline loops: CDR1 MDHEN, CDR2 SYDVKM. The CDR3 is CASSLRGYEQYF. The CDR3 DNA is TGTGCCAGCAGTTTACGGGGGTACGAGCAGTACTTC.

The gene calls are TRBV5-4 and TRBJ1-2, with 9 bases aligning to TRBD1. CDR1 and CDR2 (germline): SGHNT, YYREEE (reference sequence). V gave up 0 bases and J gave up 3 bases; unmatched junction bases: 3. CDR3 length equals 15 residues. CDR3 nucleotide sequence: TGTGCCAGCAGCTTGGGTAGGACAGGGGACTATGGCTACACCTTC. This sequence encodes CASSLGRTGDYGYTF.

The chain carries TRBV19 and TRBJ1-3; D uncertain. There are 16 residues in the CDR3. Germline V gene data show CDR1 as LNHDA and CDR2 as SQIVND (reference sequence). Between the trimmed V and J ends, which lost 5 bases and 3 bases, there was a span of 17 bases. Here the CDR3 DNA reads TGTGCCAGTAGTCCCATAGTGGCACAGAATGGAAACACCATATATTTT. This translates into CASSPIVAQNGNTIYF.

V gene TRBV6-5 combines with J gene TRBJ1-1, with 7 positions matching TRBD1. The length of the CDR3 is 14 residues. Germline V CDR1 and CDR2: MNHEY, SVGAGI. The junction had 8 bases not matched to a gene; V was cut back by 6 bases and J by 4 bases. The DNA of the CDR3 is TGTGCCAGCAGCGCCGACAGGGTTGGCACTGAAGCTTTCTTT. It specifies CASSADRVGTEAFF.

The chain employs TRBV25-1 and TRBJ1-2; the match to TRBD1 covers 7 bases. The V and J ends lost 8 bases and 4 bases, in that order; junction bases with no gene match: 10. The CDR3 loop spans 14 amino acids. Germline V gives CDR1 MGHDK, CDR2 SYGVNS. This CDR3 is CASPIRDSTYGYTF. In DNA form, the CDR3 reads TGTGCCAGCCCCATCCGGGACAGTACCTATGGCTACACCTTC.

The table lists this clone with a few counts. This chain uses TRBV9 with TRBJ1-5; tentative D call: TRBD1 (5 bases). This CDR3 is built from 15 residues. Germline-derived CDR1 and CDR2 are SGDLS and YYNGEE. Between the trimmed V and J ends, which lost 0 bases and 0 bases, there was a span of 7 bases. Here the CDR3 DNA reads TGTGCCAGCAGCGTAGCACAGGATAGCAATCAGCCCCAGCATTTT. It encodes CASSVAQDSNQPQHF.

This rearrangement joins TRBV5-8 to TRBJ1-1; D is unresolved. CDR3 size: 15 residues. Between the trimmed V and J ends, which lost 3 bases and 1 base, there was a span of 13 bases. Germline V lookup: CDR1 SGHTS, CDR2 YDEGEE. The chain's CDR3 is CASSSPEASNTEAFF. The DNA for the CDR3 is TGTGCCAGCAGCTCCCCGGAGGCCTCGAACACTGAAGCTTTCTTT.

The chain links TRBV28 to TRBJ1-3, with 7 nucleotides matching TRBD1. Losses at the gene ends were 5 bases for V and 4 bases for J; bases not matched to a gene: 8. This CDR3 has 15 residues. CDR1 is MDHEN and CDR2 is SYDVKM in the germline V gene. CDR3 nucleotides: TGTGCCAGCAGTATCTACGACAGGGAGGGAAACACCATATATTTT. Translating gives CASSIYDREGNTIYF.

V usage is TRBV2 and J usage is TRBJ1-4; 7 nucleotides match TRBD1. The CDR3 covers 18 residues. Germline V gives CDR1 SNHLY, CDR2 FYNNEI. Trimming removed 2 bases from V and 3 bases from J; junction bases left unmatched: 12. CDR3 sequence: CASSEWGVGGIPNEKLFF. CDR3 DNA: TGTGCCAGCAGTGAATGGGGTGTAGGGGGCATCCCTAATGAAAAACTGTTTTTT.

This chain joins TRBV9 and TRBJ2-5; TRBD1 aligns across 8 bases. Germline loops: CDR1 SGDLS, CDR2 YYNGEE. Losses at the gene ends were 4 bases for V and 4 bases for J; bases not matched to a gene: 9. The CDR3 is made up of 15 amino acids. As DNA, the CDR3 is TGTGCCAGCAGCCCTAGACAGGGGATAGGAGAGACCCAGTACTTC. Translating it yields CASSPRQGIGETQYF.

CDR3 DNA: TGCAGTGCCCCAGGGAATTCCTACACCTTC. Its protein is CSAPGNSYTF. The chain links TRBV20-1 to TRBJ1-2; TRBD1 might be the D (5 bases). V was shortened by 6 bases and J by 10 bases, with 12 bases between the two germline ends. The CDR3 spans 10 residues. CDR1 DFQATT and CDR2 SNEGSKA come from the germline V gene (reference sequence).

This clone was observed a few times. The chain couples TRBV19 to TRBJ1-5, with a weak D call TRBD1 (5 bases). This CDR3 has 14 amino acids. V shed 7 bases and J shed 7 bases, with 17 bases lying between them. The V gene's germline CDR1 is LNHDA and CDR2 SQIVND (reference sequence). CDR3 nucleotides: TGTGCCAGTACCCTGGGGACGGGAGCGCAGCCCCAGCATTTT. This codes for CASTLGTGAQPQHF.

The genes are TRBV6-6 and TRBJ2-5; 10 nucleotides match TRBD1. The CDR3 sequence is 16 residues long. Germline CDR1 reads MNHNY; CDR2 reads SVGAGI (reference sequence). V shed 4 bases and J 2 bases; nucleotides not matched to a gene: 7. CDR3 amino acids: CASSSRDRGLQETQYF. As DNA, the CDR3 is TGTGCCAGCAGTTCCCGGGACAGGGGACTTCAAGAGACCCAGTACTTC.

The chain couples TRBV18 to TRBJ1-5; 8 bases are shared with TRBD1. The germline CDR1 and CDR2 sequences are KGHSH and LQKENI. Trimming took 3 bases from V and 9 from J; bases not matched to a gene: 7. This CDR3 contains 14 residues. DNA for the CDR3: TGTGCCAGCTCACCTGGACAGGGTTGGCGGCCCCAGCATTTT. This translates into CASSPGQGWRPQHF.

A single count supports this clone. This chain connects TRBV30 to TRBJ2-3, with a possible D match to TRBD2 (6 bases). Trimming left V 5 bases short and J 3 bases short, with 12 bases between. Germline assignment: CDR1 GTSNPN and CDR2 SVGIG (reference sequence). The CDR3 loop spans 13 amino acids. For the CDR3, the DNA is TGTGCCTGGGGCCGCGGGGCGACAGATACGCAGTATTTT. As protein: CAWGRGATDTQYF.